A single sample is the source of the 9 T cell receptor beta chains below, sequenced in a study of human T cells and chemical hapten exposure. Described time point: pre-sensitization, week 0. Noted treatment: therapeutic diphenylcyclopropenone sensitization with weekly scalp DPC. TCRdb passed the RACE reads through MiXCR, listing each CDR3 protein once. The table has some 400,000 distinct CDR3 sequences, around 5.5% seen once; the top ten hold around 2.6%. This specimen consisted of whole blood, obtained in connection with sensitization to the hapten diphenylcyclopropenone (DPC). These receptors all stem from a woman aged 50 to 60 with alopecia areata. Some clones in this sample may be carry-over from other donors' samples.

This chain links TRBV4-1 with TRBJ2-1; TRBD2 aligns across 7 bases. The J segment lost 7 bases and the V segment lost 0 bases, leaving 6 bases of the junction unmatched. The CDR3 totals 15 residues. From germline, CDR1 is MGHRA and CDR2 YSYEKL. The CDR3 sequence is CASSQEEREMNEQFF. The CDR3 nucleotides are TGCGCCAGCAGCCAAGAAGAGCGGGAAATGAATGAGCAGTTCTTC.

The rearrangement links TRBV7-2 to TRBJ1-5; D remains ambiguous. The germline V and J ends were trimmed by 0 bases and 4 bases, with 7 bases remaining between them. Germline V lookup: CDR1 SGHTA, CDR2 FQGNSA. This CDR3 is 14 amino acids long. The CDR3 reads CASSLASVNQPQHF. CDR3 nucleotide sequence: TGTGCCAGCAGCTTAGCATCAGTAAATCAGCCCCAGCATTTT.

This clonotype appeared many times. The chain couples TRBV29-1 to TRBJ1-1, with TRBD1 matching 7 bases. Unmatched junction bases numbered 8, after V lost 6 bases and J lost 4 bases. The CDR3 has 13 amino acids. Germline CDR1 and CDR2: SQVTM and ANQGSEA. CDR3 DNA: TGCAGCGTATCTCCAGGGGGGAGCACTGAAGCTTTCTTT. Its translation is CSVSPGGSTEAFF.

The J gene is TRBJ2-7, the V gene TRBV27; D not certain. Between the trimmed V and J ends, which lost 6 bases and 7 bases, there was a span of 10 bases. The length of the CDR3 is 11 residues. Germline values: CDR1 MNHEY, CDR2 SMNVEV (reference sequence). CDR3 sequence (DNA): TGTGCCAGCAGAGGCCCCCTGGAGCAGTACTTC. Protein: CASRGPLEQYF.

The J gene is TRBJ2-3, the V gene TRBV2, with D unclear. V shed 8 bases and J shed 2 bases, with 11 bases lying between them. This CDR3 has 13 residues. Germline CDR1 SNHLY, CDR2 FYNNEI. The chain's CDR3 is CASSFVYTDTQYF. DNA for the CDR3: TGTGCCAGCTCTTTCGTCTACACAGATACGCAGTATTTT.

This clonotype was seen at least ten times. The chain couples TRBV29-1 to TRBJ2-3, with D unclear. Germline assignment: CDR1 SQVTM and CDR2 ANQGSEA. The CDR3 has 13 residues. V shed 3 bases and J shed 2 bases, with 9 bases lying between them. Here the CDR3 reads CSVDGSYTDTQYF. In DNA, the CDR3 is TGCAGCGTTGACGGCAGTTACACAGATACGCAGTATTTT.

This clonotype was recorded at least ten times. The CDR3 bases are TGTGCCAGCAGCTTAGACCCGTACACAGATACGCAGTATTTT. Translation gives CASSLDPYTDTQYF. The J gene is TRBJ2-3, the V gene TRBV7-2; no reliable D call. Germline loops: CDR1 SGHTA, CDR2 FQGNSA. This CDR3 region has 14 residues. V was shortened by 1 base and J by 2 bases, with 7 bases between the two germline ends.

The gene calls are TRBV27 and TRBJ2-2; possibly TRBD2 for D (6 bases). The CDR3 consists of 18 residues. Per the germline V gene, CDR1 is MNHEY and CDR2 is SMNVEV (reference sequence). With 4 bases removed from V and 1 base from J, the gap between germline ends came to 19 bases. CDR3 sequence: CASSSPPPGLLNTGELFF. DNA for the CDR3: TGTGCCAGCAGTTCCCCCCCCCCGGGACTTCTGAACACCGGGGAGCTGTTTTTT.

This clonotype has ten or more counts. V is TRBV7-9 and J is TRBJ2-7, with D possibly matching TRBD1 (5 bases). V was cut by 2 bases and J by 4 bases, with 9 bases left in between. Germline lookup yields CDR1 SEHNR and CDR2 FQNEAQ (reference sequence). There are 13 residues in the CDR3. The CDR3 loop is CASSLPTDYEQYF. The CDR3 coding sequence is TGTGCCAGCAGCTTACCGACAGATTACGAGCAGTACTTC.